This record looks at one T cell receptor beta chain sequence and its context. Its cognate antigen is unknown. The data belong to a study of cytomegalovirus exposure and HLA in healthy donors. Study observations and caveats: For cytomegalovirus status, the classifier reportedly gave diagnoses with high specificity and sensitivity. In vitro data verified a few CMV-associated chains as specific for CMV antigens.

TCRdb's table, derived via immunoSEQ multiplex PCR, lists solely in-frame clones and lacks some. This table holds tens of thousands of clones, over 85% found once. The CDR3 is made up of 12 amino acids. J lost 5 bases, V lost 6 bases, and 4 bases had no gene match. The germline CDR1 and CDR2 sequences are SNHLY and FYNNEI. The V and J genes are TRBV2 and TRBJ2-7; 7 bases align to TRBD2. The receptor's source is a man younger than 30 in good health and CMV-seropositive. The sample consisted of PBMCs. The CDR3 DNA sequence: TGTGCCAGCAGGACTAGCATCCACGAGCAGTACTTC. Translated, it gives CASRTSIHEQYF.